The 13 T cell receptor beta chains reported below all come from one sample, sequenced in a study of identical twins. From the 5' RACE reads, TCRdb called clonotypes with MiXCR, one entry per CDR3 protein. This table has a few hundred thousand distinct CDR3 sequences, roughly 15% appearing once. This sample was shared with a second study, whose subject was yellow fever vaccine responses in identical twins.

Sequencing was done on a sample of CD4+ T cells sorted from blood. Receptor source: a woman younger than 35 in good health.

This clonotype has only a few counts. The chain employs TRBV20-1 and TRBJ2-1, with 10 bases lining up with TRBD2. There are 15 residues in the CDR3. The germline gives CDR1 DFQATT, CDR2 SNEGSKA (reference sequence). V lost 0 bases, J lost 4 bases, and 3 bases stayed unmatched. CDR3 sequence reads: CSARDGAGGYNEQFF. In DNA form, the CDR3 reads TGCAGTGCTAGAGATGGAGCGGGAGGGTACAATGAGCAGTTCTTC.

This sequence joins TRBV28 and TRBJ2-7; no reliable D call. Trimming left V 3 bases short and J 2 bases short, with 11 bases between. From germline, CDR1 is MDHEN and CDR2 SYDVKM. The CDR3 runs to 14 residues. The CDR3 protein is CASSFRASAYEQYF. The CDR3 coding sequence is TGTGCCAGCAGTTTTAGGGCCAGTGCCTACGAGCAGTACTTC. The full variable domain, with the rest looked up from reference TRBV28 and TRBJ2-7, is DVKVTQSSRYLVKRTGEKVFLECVQDMDHENMFWYRQDPGLGLRLIYFSYDVKMKEKGDIPEGYSVSREKKERFSLILESASTNQTSMYLCASSFRASAYEQYFGPGTRLTVT.

This clonotype appeared a few times. The chain recombines TRBV28 with TRBJ2-3; TRBD1 matches 7 bases. V dropped 5 bases and J dropped 5; count of bases not matched to a gene: 13. The germline V gene encodes CDR1 MDHEN and CDR2 SYDVKM. The CDR3 spans 16 residues. The CDR3 loop reads CASSPPTGILEDTQYF. CDR3 sequence (DNA): TGTGCCAGCAGTCCCCCGACAGGGATCCTCGAAGATACGCAGTATTTT.

The chain joins TRBV20-1 to TRBJ2-2; D may be TRBD2 (5 bases). This CDR3 has 13 residues. V lost 3 bases and J lost 6, with 11 bases in between. Germline values: CDR1 DFQATT, CDR2 SNEGSKA (reference sequence). The CDR3 sequence is CSASSVRAGELFF. DNA of the CDR3: TGCAGTGCTAGTAGCGTTAGGGCCGGGGAGCTGTTTTTT.

This clonotype has only a few counts. The genes are TRBV7-2 and TRBJ2-4, with 9 bases matching TRBD1. CDR1 is SGHTA and CDR2 is FQGNSA in the germline V gene. CDR3 length: 15 amino acids. Germline trimming cut 4 bases from V and 5 bases from J; bases unmatched to any gene: 6. CDR3 protein: CASSSTGGWENIQYF. The CDR3 DNA follows: TGTGCCAGCAGCTCAACAGGGGGCTGGGAAAACATTCAGTACTTC.

There are many counts of this clonotype. This sequence joins TRBV7-7 and TRBJ2-2; 9 bases match TRBD1. Germline lookup yields CDR1 SSHAT and CDR2 FNYEAQ (reference sequence). CDR3 length equals 16 residues. J gave up 3 bases and V 5 bases, and 7 bases lay outside the gene matches. The CDR3 reads CASSPLDRGYTGELFF. CDR3 bases: TGTGCCAGCAGCCCCTTGGACAGGGGTTACACCGGGGAGCTGTTTTTT.

This clonotype has more than one count but fewer than ten. This chain's CDR3 is CSARRLAGGFSYNEQFF. DNA of the CDR3: TGCAGTGCTAGAAGACTAGCGGGAGGCTTCTCCTACAATGAGCAGTTCTTC. V and J are TRBV20-1 and TRBJ2-1; 13 bases line up with TRBD2. This CDR3 has 17 amino acids. Germline V gene data show CDR1 as DFQATT and CDR2 as SNEGSKA (reference sequence). The trim removed 2 bases at V and 0 bases at J, leaving 4 bases unmatched.

This clonotype was found many times. The chain carries TRBV28 and TRBJ1-5, with D perhaps TRBD1 (6 bases). Trimming removed 3 bases at V and 0 bases at J, with 18 bases between. From germline, CDR1 is MDHEN and CDR2 SYDVKM. The CDR3 extends over 18 amino acids. For the CDR3, the DNA is TGTGCCAGCAGTTTTAGGGGTTACTGGACAGATAGCAATCAGCCCCAGCATTTT. Translation gives CASSFRGYWTDSNQPQHF.

The V gene is TRBV4-2, the J gene TRBJ2-2; D might be TRBD1 or TRBD2, each matching 5 bases. Between the trimmed V and J ends, which lost 1 base and 6 bases, there was a span of 15 bases. Germline V gene sequence: CDR1 LGHNA, CDR2 YNFKEQ. This CDR3 is 16 amino acids long. CDR3 loop: CASSQGRSKGPGELFF. For the CDR3, the DNA is TGTGCCAGCAGCCAAGGACGATCCAAGGGACCCGGGGAGCTGTTTTTT.

The chain employs TRBV11-2 and TRBJ2-1; D is unclear. The V gene's germline CDR1 is SGHAT and CDR2 FQNNGV. Trimming took off 4 bases at V and 9 bases at J, with 10 bases between the two ends. The CDR3 contains 12 residues. As DNA, the CDR3 is TGTGCCAGCAGCTCACGGCCTCTTGAGCAGTTCTTC. Its protein product is CASSSRPLEQFF.

This clonotype was seen just once. The chain joins TRBV6-5 to TRBJ2-7, with a possible D match to TRBD2 (6 bases). Trimming cost V 0 bases and J 7 bases, with 16 bases left between them. Per the germline V gene, CDR1 is MNHEY and CDR2 is SVGAGI. The CDR3 loop spans 15 amino acids. As DNA, the CDR3 is TGTGCCAGCAGTTACTCGGGTAGCGGTGTATGGGAGCAGTACTTC. Translated, it gives CASSYSGSGVWEQYF.

This clonotype was seen a handful of times. The chain combines TRBV10-3 with TRBJ2-5, with D perhaps being TRBD1 or TRBD2 (6 bases each). Germline V gene data show CDR1 as ENHRY and CDR2 as SYGVKD. Deletions cut 7 bases from V and 5 bases from J, with 17 bases between. The CDR3 is 14 amino acids. The CDR3 sequence is CAIKTGGTPETQYF. The CDR3 coding sequence is TGTGCCATCAAGACAGGCGGGACACCTGAGACCCAGTACTTC.

At least ten counts were recorded for this clonotype. The chain is built from TRBV20-1 and TRBJ1-5, with a possible D match to TRBD1 (6 bases). The germline CDR1 and CDR2 sequences are DFQATT and SNEGSKA (reference sequence). There are 13 residues in the CDR3. The CDR3 sequence is CSYPGAGGRDQHF. Here the CDR3 DNA reads TGCAGCTATCCCGGGGCGGGGGGCCGGGACCAGCATTTT.